Following are 13 T cell receptor beta chains from one sample sequenced in a study of blood T cell repertoires in COVID-19 (dated by TCRdb to 2018 to 2021). The method behind the library was the immunoSEQ multiplex PCR assay. TCRdb took over this immuneACCESS table, retaining in-frame rearrangements with V and J assigned. Such tables are incomplete; in checked studies, under half of the missing clones stem from an unresolved V gene, and the remainder is unexplained. Present in this sample are about 180,000 clones, roughly 77% of which were seen just once. Approximately 6.2% of the sample goes to the ten largest clones. The sequenced sample consisted of peripheral blood. The receptor source for this set is a man in his 70s with active or convalescent COVID-19.

The chain combines TRBV29-1 with TRBJ2-6, with D tentatively TRBD1 (6 bases). V lost 1 base and J lost 0, with 7 bases in between. CDR3 size: 15 residues. CDR1 is SQVTM, CDR2 ANQGSEA, per germline. In DNA, the CDR3 is TGCAGCGTTGAAGTACAGGGCTCTGGGGCCAACGTCCTGACTTTC. It is translated as CSVEVQGSGANVLTF. Full variable domain (remainder filled in from reference TRBV29-1 and TRBJ2-6): SAVISQKPSRDICQRGTSLTIQCQVDSQVTMMFWYRQQPGQSLTLIATANQGSEATYESGFVIDKFPISRPNLTFSTLTVSNMSPEDSSIYLCSVEVQGSGANVLTFGAGSRLTVL.

The chain couples TRBV27 to TRBJ1-1; D unresolved. Germline V lookup: CDR1 MNHEY, CDR2 SMNVEV (reference sequence). The CDR3 has 14 residues. V was clipped by 4 bases and J by 1 base, with 10 bases between them. DNA of the CDR3: TGTGCCAGCAGTTCCCCGGGTTGGAACACTGAAGCTTTCTTT. This translates into CASSSPGWNTEAFF.

The chain employs TRBV15 and TRBJ2-1; 9 bases agree with TRBD1. The CDR3 spans 15 residues. Germline CDR1 LNHNV, CDR2 YYDKDF (reference sequence). Trimming cost V 3 bases and J 8 bases; bases outside gene matches: 8. In DNA form, the CDR3 reads TGTGCCACCAGCAGCCGGGACAGGGTAGGGTATGAGCAGTTCTTC. Translation gives CATSSRDRVGYEQFF.

The chain carries TRBV6-2 or TRBV6-3 and TRBJ2-3; the D gene is possibly TRBD1 (6 bases). The germline V gene has CDR1 MNHEY and CDR2 SVGEGT. The V and J ends lost 5 bases and 4 bases respectively, with 13 bases between them. The CDR3 runs 14 residues. The CDR3 region is CASSVTGNPDTQYF. The CDR3 nucleotides read TGTGCCAGCAGTGTCACAGGGAACCCAGATACGCAGTATTTT.

The rearrangement joins TRBV7-9 to TRBJ1-1, with D unclear. The CDR3 loop spans 12 amino acids. The germline V and J ends were trimmed by 2 bases and 3 bases, with 4 bases remaining between them. Germline V gene lookup returns CDR1 SEHNR and CDR2 FQNEAQ (reference sequence). In nucleotides, the CDR3 is TGTGCCAGCAGCTTACGGTACACTGAAGCTTTCTTT. It codes for CASSLRYTEAFF.

This clone was seen a single time. The gene calls are TRBV12-5 and TRBJ1-3; TRBD1 matches at 7 bases. The germline V gene has CDR1 LGHNT and CDR2 FRNRAP. The CDR3 spans 14 residues. With V trimmed by 3 bases and J by 7 bases, 6 bases remained unmatched. The CDR3 sequence: CASGFAQGMNTIYF. The CDR3 region has the DNA TGTGCTAGTGGTTTTGCACAGGGGATGAACACCATATATTTT.

The chain joins TRBV4-2 to TRBJ2-3, with a possible D match to TRBD1 (5 bases). CDR3 size: 14 residues. Per the germline V gene, CDR1 is LGHNA and CDR2 is YNFKEQ. V lost 4 bases and J 5 bases, leaving 13 bases between the germline ends. CDR3 nucleotide sequence: TGTGCCAGCAGCCGGGAAGGGGATAAAGATACGCAGTATTTT. It is translated as CASSREGDKDTQYF.

The chain employs TRBV3-1 (or the pseudogene TRBV3-2) and TRBJ1-1, with D possibly being TRBD1 (6 bases). V lost 3 bases, J lost 4 bases, and 12 bases lay in between. Germline V gene lookup returns CDR1 LGHDT and CDR2 YNNKEL (reference sequence). This CDR3 is 14 amino acids long. CDR3 sequence (DNA): TGTGCCAGCAGCCACGGGACACTCGGCACTGAAGCTTTCTTT. Translated: CASSHGTLGTEAFF.

This rearrangement joins TRBV27 to TRBJ2-5; D is possibly TRBD1 (6 bases). This CDR3 has 13 residues. V was clipped by 3 bases and J by 5 bases, with 10 bases between them. Germline values: CDR1 MNHEY, CDR2 SMNVEV (reference sequence). The CDR3 DNA sequence: TGTGCCAGCAGTTTTGGACAGAGGGAGACCCAGTACTTC. Translation gives CASSFGQRETQYF.

CDR3 residues: CASSTLGQSGYGYTF. The CDR3 nucleotides are TGTGCCAGTAGTACGCTGGGACAGTCGGGCTATGGCTACACCTTC. J is TRBJ1-2 and V is TRBV19; 7 bases are shared with TRBD1. The ends lost 4 bases at V and 4 bases at J; junction bases unmatched: 9. This CDR3 comprises 15 residues. Germline CDR1 LNHDA, CDR2 SQIVND (reference sequence).

CDR3 protein: CASSQVFRGAADTQYF. The CDR3 nucleotides are TGTGCCAGCAGCCAAGTTTTTCGGGGGGCAGCAGATACGCAGTATTTT. The V gene is TRBV3-1 (or the pseudogene TRBV3-2), the J gene TRBJ2-3, with TRBD2 as a possible D gene (7 bases). CDR3 length: 16 amino acids. CDR1 LGHDT and CDR2 YNNKEL come from the germline V gene (reference sequence). The V and J ends lost 1 base and 4 bases respectively, with 15 bases between them.

The rearrangement uses TRBV2 and TRBJ1-3; D may be TRBD1 (6 bases). The CDR3 is 15 amino acids. Germline CDR1 and CDR2: SNHLY and FYNNEI. V was pared by 7 bases and J by 0 bases, with 13 bases between. In DNA, the CDR3 is TGTGCCAGCAATGACAGGTCCTACTCTGGAAACACCATATATTTT. Protein product: CASNDRSYSGNTIYF.

This chain connects TRBV10-3 to TRBJ2-5; 10 nucleotides line up with TRBD2. Trimming took 3 bases from V and 4 from J; bases not matched to a gene: 8. Germline values: CDR1 ENHRY, CDR2 SYGVKD. The CDR3 runs to 16 residues. Here the CDR3 reads CAISEPGTSVSETQYF. In nucleotides, the CDR3 is TGTGCCATCAGTGAACCCGGGACTAGCGTATCAGAGACCCAGTACTTC.